This TCR beta chain was documented in a study of shared clonotypes between healthy human individuals. As for the study in general: The study used three CD4 naive, three CD4 memory, two CD8 naive and one CD8 memory plate per donor. Study results and caveats: Estimated richness values were generally larger in naive subsets than in memory subsets.

CDR1 SGHRS and CDR2 YFSETQ come from the germline V gene. The length of the CDR3 is 13 residues. Between the trimmed V and J ends, which lost 3 bases and 2 bases, there was a span of 9 bases. Original processing notes: With immunoSEQ giving junction-only sequences and no quality scores, filtering differed. Only in-frame clones appear in the TCRdb table, and some are missing; sequencing was by immunoSEQ multiplex PCR. V and J calls plus clone size are reproduced from that table; the DNA served to infer D and trimming. The data hold about 1.9 million clones, with 93% observed a single time. Naivety among CD8 cells was defined by CD45RO negativity and positive CCR7 selection, thereby excluding terminally differentiated effector memory CD45RA+ cells. Donors comprised only Caucasian adults living in Nashville, Tennessee. With respect to this clone: Its antigen is still unknown.

The sequence came from a man aged 18 to 35 in good health. Some clones in this sample may be carry-over from other donors' samples. Source material: naive CD8+ T cells from PBMCs. The chain links TRBV5-1 to TRBJ2-7; unclear D gene. The CDR3 DNA reads as TGCGCCAGCAGCTCTAGACTGACCTACGAGCAGTACTTC. Translated: CASSSRLTYEQYF.